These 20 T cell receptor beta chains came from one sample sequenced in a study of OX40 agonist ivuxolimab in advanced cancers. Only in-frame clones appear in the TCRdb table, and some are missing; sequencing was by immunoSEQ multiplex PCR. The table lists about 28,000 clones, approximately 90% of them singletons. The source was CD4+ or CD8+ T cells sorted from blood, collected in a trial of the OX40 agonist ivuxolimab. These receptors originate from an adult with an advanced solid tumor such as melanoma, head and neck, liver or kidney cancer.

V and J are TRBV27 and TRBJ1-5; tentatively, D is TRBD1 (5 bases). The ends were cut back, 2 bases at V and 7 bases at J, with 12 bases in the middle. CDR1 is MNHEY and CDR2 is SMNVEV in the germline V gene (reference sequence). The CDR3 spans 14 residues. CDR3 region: CASSLRDSGQPQHF. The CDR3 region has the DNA TGTGCCAGCAGTTTACGCGACAGTGGCCAGCCCCAGCATTTT.

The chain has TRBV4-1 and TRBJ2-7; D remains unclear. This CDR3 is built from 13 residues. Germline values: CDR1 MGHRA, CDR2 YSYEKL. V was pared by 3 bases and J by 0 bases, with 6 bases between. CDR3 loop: CASSHPSSYEQYF. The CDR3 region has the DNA TGCGCCAGCAGCCATCCTAGCTCCTACGAGCAGTACTTC.

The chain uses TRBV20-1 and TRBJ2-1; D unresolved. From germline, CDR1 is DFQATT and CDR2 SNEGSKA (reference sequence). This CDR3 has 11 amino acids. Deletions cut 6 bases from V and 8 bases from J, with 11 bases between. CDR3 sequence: CSAGIGYEQFF. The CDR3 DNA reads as TGCAGTGCGGGGATCGGCTATGAGCAGTTCTTC.

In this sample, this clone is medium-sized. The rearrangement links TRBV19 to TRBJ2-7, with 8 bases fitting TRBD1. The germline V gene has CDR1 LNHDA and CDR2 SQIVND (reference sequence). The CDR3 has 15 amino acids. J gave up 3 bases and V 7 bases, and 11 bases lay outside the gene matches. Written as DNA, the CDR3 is TGTGCCAGTAAAATCTCCGGGACAGGACTCTACGAGCAGTACTTC. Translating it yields CASKISGTGLYEQYF.

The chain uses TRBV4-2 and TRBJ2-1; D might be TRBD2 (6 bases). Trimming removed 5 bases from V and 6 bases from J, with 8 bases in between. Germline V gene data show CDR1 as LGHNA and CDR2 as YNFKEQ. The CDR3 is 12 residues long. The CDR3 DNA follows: TGTGCCAGCAGCTTGGGGGGCAATGAGCAGTTCTTC. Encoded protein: CASSLGGNEQFF.

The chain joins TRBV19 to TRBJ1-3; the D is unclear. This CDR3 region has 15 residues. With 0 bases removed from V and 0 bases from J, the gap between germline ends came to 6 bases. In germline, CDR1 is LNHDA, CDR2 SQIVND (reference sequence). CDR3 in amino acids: CASSIEPNSGNTIYF. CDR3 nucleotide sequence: TGTGCCAGTAGTATAGAACCTAACTCTGGAAACACCATATATTTT.

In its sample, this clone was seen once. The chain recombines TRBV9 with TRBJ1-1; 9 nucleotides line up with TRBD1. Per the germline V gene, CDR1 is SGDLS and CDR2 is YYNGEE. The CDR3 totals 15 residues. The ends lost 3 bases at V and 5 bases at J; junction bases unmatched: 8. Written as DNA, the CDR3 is TGTGCCAGCAGCGCCCGGGGACAGGGTGGGACTGAAGCTTTCTTT. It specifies CASSARGQGGTEAFF.

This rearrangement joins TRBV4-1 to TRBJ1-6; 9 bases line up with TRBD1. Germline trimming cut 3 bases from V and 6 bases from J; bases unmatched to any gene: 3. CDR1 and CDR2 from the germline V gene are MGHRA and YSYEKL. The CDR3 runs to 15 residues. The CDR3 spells CASSHPTGGNSPLHF. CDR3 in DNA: TGCGCCAGCAGCCATCCGACAGGGGGTAATTCACCCCTCCACTTT.

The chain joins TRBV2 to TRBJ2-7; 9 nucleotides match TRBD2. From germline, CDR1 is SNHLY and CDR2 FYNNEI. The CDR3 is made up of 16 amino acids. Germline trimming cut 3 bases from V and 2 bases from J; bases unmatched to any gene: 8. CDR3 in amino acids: CASSDVLAGVPYEQYF. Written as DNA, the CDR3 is TGTGCCAGCAGTGATGTACTAGCGGGTGTCCCCTACGAGCAGTACTTC.

The CDR3, as DNA: TGTGCCAGCAGCTTGCTAGAGGGCTACGAGCAGTACTTC. This translates into CASSLLEGYEQYF. V is TRBV7-9 and J is TRBJ2-7, with TRBD2 as a possible D gene (5 bases). Trimming took 3 bases from V and 3 from J, leaving 9 bases between them. The CDR3 contains 13 residues. CDR1 is SEHNR, CDR2 FQNEAQ, per germline (reference sequence).

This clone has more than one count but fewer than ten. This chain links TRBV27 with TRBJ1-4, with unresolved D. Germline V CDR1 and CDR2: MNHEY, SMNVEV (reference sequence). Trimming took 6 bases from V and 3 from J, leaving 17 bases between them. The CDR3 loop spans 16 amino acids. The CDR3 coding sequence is TGTGCCAGCAGCCTCTCTTACCCCAACTCTAATGAAAAACTGTTTTTT. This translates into CASSLSYPNSNEKLFF.

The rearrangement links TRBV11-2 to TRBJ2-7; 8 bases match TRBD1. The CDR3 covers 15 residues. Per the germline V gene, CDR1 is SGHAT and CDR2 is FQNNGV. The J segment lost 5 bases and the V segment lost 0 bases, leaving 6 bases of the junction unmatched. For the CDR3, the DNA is TGTGCCAGCAGCTTAGACCAGGGGGCGTATGACGAGCAGTACTTC. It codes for CASSLDQGAYDEQYF.

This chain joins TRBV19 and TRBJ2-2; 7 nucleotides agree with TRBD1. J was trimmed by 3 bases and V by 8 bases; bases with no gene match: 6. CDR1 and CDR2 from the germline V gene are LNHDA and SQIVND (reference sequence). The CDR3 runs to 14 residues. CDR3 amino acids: CASCRDSYTGELFF. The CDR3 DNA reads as TGTGCCAGTTGCCGGGACAGCTACACCGGGGAGCTGTTTTTT. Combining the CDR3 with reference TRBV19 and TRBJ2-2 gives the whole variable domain DGGITQSPKYLFRKEGQNVTLSCEQNLNHDAMYWYRQDPGQGLRLIYYSQIVNDFQKGDIAEGYSVSREKKESFPLTVTSAQKNPTAFYLCASCRDSYTGELFFGEGSRLTVL.

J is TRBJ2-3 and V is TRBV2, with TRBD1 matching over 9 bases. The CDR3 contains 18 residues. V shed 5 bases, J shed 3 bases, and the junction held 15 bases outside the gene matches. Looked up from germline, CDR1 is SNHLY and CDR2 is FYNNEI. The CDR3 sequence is CASSTKPGQGFGTDTQYF. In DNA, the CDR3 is TGTGCCAGCAGTACAAAGCCGGGACAGGGTTTCGGGACAGATACGCAGTATTTT.

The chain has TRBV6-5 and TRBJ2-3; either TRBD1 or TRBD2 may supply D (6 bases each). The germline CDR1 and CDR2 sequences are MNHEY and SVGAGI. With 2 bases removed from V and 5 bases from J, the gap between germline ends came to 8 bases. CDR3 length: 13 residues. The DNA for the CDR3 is TGTGCCAGCAGTTACGAGGGGGGAGATACGCAGTATTTT. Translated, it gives CASSYEGGDTQYF.

The CDR3 region is CANPPAGNTDTQYF. Written as DNA, the CDR3 is TGTGCCAACCCACCAGCGGGCAACACAGATACGCAGTATTTT. V is TRBV2 and J is TRBJ2-3; the D gene is possibly TRBD2 (6 bases). Germline V gives CDR1 SNHLY, CDR2 FYNNEI. The CDR3 loop spans 14 amino acids. Trimming left V 10 bases short and J 2 bases short, with 16 bases between.

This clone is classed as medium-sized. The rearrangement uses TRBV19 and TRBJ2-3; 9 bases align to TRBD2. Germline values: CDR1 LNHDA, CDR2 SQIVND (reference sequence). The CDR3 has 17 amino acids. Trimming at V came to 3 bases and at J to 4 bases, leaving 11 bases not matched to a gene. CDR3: CASSIGSASGKSDTQYF. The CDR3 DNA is TGTGCCAGTAGTATCGGATCGGCTAGCGGGAAATCAGATACGCAGTATTTT.

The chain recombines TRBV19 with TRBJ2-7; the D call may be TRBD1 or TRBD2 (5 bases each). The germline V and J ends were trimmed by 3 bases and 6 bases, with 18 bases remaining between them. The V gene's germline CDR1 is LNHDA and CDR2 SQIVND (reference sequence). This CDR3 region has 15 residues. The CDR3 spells CASSIFRGHRTEQYF. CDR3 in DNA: TGTGCCAGTAGTATTTTTCGGGGCCACAGGACCGAGCAGTACTTC.

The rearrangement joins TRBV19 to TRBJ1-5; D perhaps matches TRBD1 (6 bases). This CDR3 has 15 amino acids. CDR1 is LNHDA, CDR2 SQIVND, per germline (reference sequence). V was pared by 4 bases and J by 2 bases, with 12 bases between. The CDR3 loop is CASSNTGYGNQPQHF. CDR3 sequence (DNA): TGTGCCAGTAGTAATACAGGGTATGGCAATCAGCCCCAGCATTTT.

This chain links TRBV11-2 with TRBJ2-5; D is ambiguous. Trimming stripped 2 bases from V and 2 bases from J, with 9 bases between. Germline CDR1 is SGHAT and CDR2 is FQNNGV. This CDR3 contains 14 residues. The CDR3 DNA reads TGTGCCAGCAGCTTAAAAGCCGGGCAAGAGACCCAGTACTTC. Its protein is CASSLKAGQETQYF.